The clone carrying this TCR beta chain showed up many times. Its target is not known. These data come from a study of T cells in Graves' hyperthyroidism and ophthalmopathy. Notes on the study in general: The model made its ophthalmopathy prediction, and onset followed a median approximately six months later.

Clinical Activity Scores of at least 3, NOSPECS grades of at least 4 and durations under 3 months characterized ophthalmopathy patients. The PBMCs had their origin in approximately 10 ml of fresh peripheral blood. Researchers took RNA transcripts and amplified the TCR beta CDR3 regions from them. An initial round of RT-PCR targeting the TCR CDR3 relied on the HTBI primer set. TCRdb redid the calling of the multiplex PCR reads with MiXCR, one entry per CDR3 protein. The sample holds about 300,000 distinct CDR3 sequences, approximately 19% seen once. Germline V gene sequence: CDR1 ENHRY, CDR2 SYGVKD. This CDR3 comprises 11 residues. V was clipped by 3 bases and J by 5 bases, with 4 bases between them.

Sequencing was performed on blood. The sequence was obtained from a man aged 50 to 59 with Graves' ophthalmopathy. The chain combines TRBV10-3 with TRBJ2-5; D call uncertain. The CDR3 nucleotides are TGTGCCATCAGTGATAGGGAGACCCAGTACTTC. It translates to CAISDRETQYF.